This T cell receptor (beta chain) was identified during a study of radiation and T cells in renal cell carcinoma. Documented time point: blood 4 weeks post-SBRT, at nephrectomy. Treatment indicated: 15 Gy SBRT to primary tumor, nephrectomy 4 weeks later. The CDR3 is 14 amino acids. V gave up 7 bases and J gave up 2 bases, with 15 bases separating them. CDR1 and CDR2 from the germline V gene are SNHLY and FYNNEI. Clones were read by immunoSEQ multiplex PCR, and TCRdb kept only the in-frame ones, dropping some. The table includes over 85,000 clones, around four fifths detected once. The receptor was isolated from a man in his forties or fifties with renal cell carcinoma. Sample: blood, taken from a patient whose treatment included radiotherapy and nephrectomy. The chain uses TRBV2 and TRBJ2-7; D might be TRBD2 (5 bases). The CDR3 region is CASKSRETTYEQYF. For the CDR3, the DNA is TGTGCCAGCAAAAGTCGGGAAACAACCTACGAGCAGTACTTC. The entire variable domain, with the rest obtained from reference TRBV2 and TRBJ2-7, is as follows: EPEVTQTPSHQVTQMGQEVILRCVPISNHLYFYWYRQILGQKVEFLVSFYNNEISEKSEIFDDQFSVERPDGSNFTLKIRSTKLEDSAMYFCASKSRETTYEQYFGPGTRLTVT.